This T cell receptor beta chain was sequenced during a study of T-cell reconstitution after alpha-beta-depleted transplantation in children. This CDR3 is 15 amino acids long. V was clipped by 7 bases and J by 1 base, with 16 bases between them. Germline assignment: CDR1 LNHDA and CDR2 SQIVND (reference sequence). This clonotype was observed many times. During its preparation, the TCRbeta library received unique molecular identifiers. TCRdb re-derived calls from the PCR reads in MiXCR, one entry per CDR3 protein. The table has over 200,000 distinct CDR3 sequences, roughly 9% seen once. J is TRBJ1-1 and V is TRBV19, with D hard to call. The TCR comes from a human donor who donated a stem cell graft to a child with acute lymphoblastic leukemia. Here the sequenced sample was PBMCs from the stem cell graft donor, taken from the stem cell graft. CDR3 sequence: CASTKLRTRNTEAFF. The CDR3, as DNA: TGTGCCAGTACTAAACTGAGAACTCGGAACACTGAAGCTTTCTTT.